The clone carrying this T cell receptor (beta chain) has at least ten counts. The data originate from a study of identical twins. Using its own MiXCR run on the 5' RACE reads, TCRdb lists one record per CDR3 protein. The sample holds approximately 220,000 distinct CDR3 sequences, approximately 8.3% seen once. The same sample was also used in a study of yellow fever vaccine responses in identical twins. From that report: Convergence reportedly seemed to mark part of the twins' vaccine T cell response, with personalization marking the rest.

This clonotype was sampled from a woman between 18 and 29 years old in good health. The source material was memory (CD45RO+) T cells sorted from blood.

CDR3 residues: CASSQEQGSSYEQYF. As DNA, the CDR3 is TGTGCCAGCAGCCAAGAGCAGGGGAGCTCCTACGAGCAGTACTTC. V and J are TRBV7-6 and TRBJ2-7; TRBD1 might be the D (6 bases). CDR1 and CDR2 (germline): SGHVS, FNYEAQ. This CDR3 has 15 amino acids. Trimming stripped 5 bases from V and 0 bases from J, with 14 bases between.